Included here is one T cell receptor beta chain sequence, with context. This entry is derived from a study of control samples from healthy donors and cancer patients. TCRdb keeps only in-frame clones here, not all; method: immunoSEQ multiplex PCR. The sample yields around 110,000 clones, around 90% seen once. Sequenced: blood. This TCR came from a woman in her seventies in good health.

CDR3 sequence reads: CASSTTGGLTEAFF. The CDR3 DNA follows: TGTGCCAGCAGTACAACAGGGGGCCTGACTGAAGCTTTCTTT. This chain links TRBV6-5 with TRBJ1-1; 9 positions agree with TRBD1. J was trimmed by 5 bases and V by 5 bases; bases with no gene match: 6. The CDR3 has 14 amino acids. CDR1 and CDR2 from the germline V gene are MNHEY and SVGAGI.